This TCR beta chain is from a study of tumor-infiltrating lymphocytes in primary liver carcinoma. Study details: All lesions had stage T1-T3 N0M0 and roughly 4 to 11 cm widths.

This clonotype was seen a handful of times. The antigen remains unidentified. An end of the junction differs from the germline gene, which may be a read error. Findings and caveats of the study: Between tumor regions, pairs overlapped more than tumor-adjacent and tumor-blood pairs did.

Co-extracting RNA and DNA was done with 20-30 mg of unsorted bulk tissue as input. CDR3 length: 15 residues. The V gene's germline CDR1 is LNHDA and CDR2 SQIVND (reference sequence). A constant-region primer served to make TCR beta cDNA from roughly 500 ng total RNA. Each TCR beta library was derived from three nested multiplex PCR rounds that employed slightly modified ARM-PCR. With TRBV1-TRBV30 forward primers and a C-beta reverse primer, the first two PCR rounds were run for about 10 cycles each. TCRdb re-analysed the multiplex PCR reads in MiXCR, keeping a single row per CDR3 protein. The table records 47,000 or so distinct CDR3 sequences, around 79% of them present only once.

Sequenced material: liver tumor tissue from sampling region 3. Subset of the sample: tumor region T3, left-lateral pole. The genes are TRBV19 and TRBJ2-1; D possibly corresponds to TRBD2 (6 bases). This receptor was taken from a man aged 40-55 years with primary liver carcinoma and hepatitis B virus infection. CDR3 DNA: TGTGTCAGTAGCCTGGTCGGAGGGATCTACAATGAGCAGTTCTTC. Translated: CVSSLVGGIYNEQFF.